This section outlines one T cell receptor (beta chain) sequence together with its context. The cohort comprised adults aged about 18 to 100 years residing in about two dozen US areas. Germline loops: CDR1 SGDLS, CDR2 YYNGEE. V lost 0 bases to trimming and J lost 0 bases; unmatched junction nucleotides: 2. The CDR3 runs 16 residues. This record comes from a study of blood T cell repertoires in COVID-19. In the original processing: Estimation of nucleated cell counts was performed using reference gene primer amplification. Clones were read by immunoSEQ multiplex PCR, and TCRdb kept only the in-frame ones, dropping some. V and J calls and clone size are as listed in that table; D and trimming were resolved from the DNA. This sample yields 380,000 or so clones, of which roughly 90% are seen a single time; more than 2% belongs to the top ten.

Sequenced: PBMCs or T cells enriched from blood (not recorded which). This clonotype was sampled from a woman between 40 and 50 years old with acute COVID-19. The V and J genes are TRBV9 and TRBJ1-4, with 7 bases fitting TRBD1. The CDR3 nucleotides are TGTGCCAGCAGCGTAGCCCAGGGGGCAACTAATGAAAAACTGTTTTTT. Protein product: CASSVAQGATNEKLFF.